This T cell receptor beta chain stems from a study of cytomegalovirus exposure and HLA in healthy donors. Study-level findings and limits: Later on, an analysis showed TCR association rates differing by HLA locus, with DRB1 the most and HLA-C the fewest. As a later analysis revealed, most CMV-associated TCR beta chains appeared HLA-restricted.

V lost 4 bases to trimming and J lost 2 bases; unmatched junction nucleotides: 5. CDR3 length equals 14 residues. Germline CDR1 GTSNPN, CDR2 SVGIG (reference sequence). Primers: 60 Vbeta forward and 13 Jbeta reverse. As handled by the study authors: Around 11 million shared chains were among approximately 87 million unique TCR beta chains counted in a later analysis. Generated by immunoSEQ multiplex PCR, the TCRdb table keeps only in-frame clones and is missing some. V, J and clone size derive from that table, while D and trimming were established from the DNA sequence. The table lists 100,000 or so clones, 76% of them singletons. Details on this clone: Its specificity is not known.

The chain joins TRBV30 to TRBJ2-7, with TRBD2 matching 10 bases. The receptor comes from a woman aged 45-59 years in good health and CMV-seropositive. The material sequenced was PBMCs. CDR3 protein: CAWTSGSLTYEQYF. As DNA, the CDR3 is TGTGCCTGGACTAGCGGGAGCCTAACCTACGAGCAGTACTTC.